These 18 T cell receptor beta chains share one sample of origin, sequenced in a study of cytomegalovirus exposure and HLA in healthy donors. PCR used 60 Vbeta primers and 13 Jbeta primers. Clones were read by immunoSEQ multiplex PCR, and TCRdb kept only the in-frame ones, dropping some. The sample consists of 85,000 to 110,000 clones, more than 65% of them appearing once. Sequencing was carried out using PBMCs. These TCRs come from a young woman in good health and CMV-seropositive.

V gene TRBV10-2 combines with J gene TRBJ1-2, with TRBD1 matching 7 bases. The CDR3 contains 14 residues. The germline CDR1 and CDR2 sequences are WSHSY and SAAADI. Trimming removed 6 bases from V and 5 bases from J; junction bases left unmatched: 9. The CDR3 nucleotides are TGCGCCAGCAGCGCAGGGGGACGAGGGTATGGCTACACCTTC. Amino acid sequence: CASSAGGRGYGYTF.

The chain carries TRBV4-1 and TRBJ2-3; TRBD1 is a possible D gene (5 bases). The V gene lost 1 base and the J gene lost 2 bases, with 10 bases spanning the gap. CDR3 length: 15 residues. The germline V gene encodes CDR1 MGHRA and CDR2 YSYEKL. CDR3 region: CASSQVVRVTDTQYF. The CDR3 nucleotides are TGCGCCAGCAGCCAAGTGGTCAGGGTCACAGATACGCAGTATTTT.

CDR3 DNA: TGTGCCAGTAGTGATTCTAGCGGGGGAAAAAGTCCCTACAATGAGCAGTTCTTC. Translation gives CASSDSSGGKSPYNEQFF. The J gene is TRBJ2-1, the V gene TRBV19, with 10 nucleotides matching TRBD2. J was trimmed by 2 bases and V by 5 bases; bases with no gene match: 12. CDR1 and CDR2 from the germline V gene are LNHDA and SQIVND (reference sequence). The CDR3 extends over 18 amino acids.

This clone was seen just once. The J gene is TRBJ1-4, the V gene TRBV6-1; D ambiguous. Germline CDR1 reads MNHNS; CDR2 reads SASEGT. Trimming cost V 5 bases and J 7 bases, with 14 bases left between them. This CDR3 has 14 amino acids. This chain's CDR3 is CASSRHLEVEKLFF. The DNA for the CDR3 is TGTGCCAGCAGTAGGCACTTGGAGGTTGAAAAACTGTTTTTT.

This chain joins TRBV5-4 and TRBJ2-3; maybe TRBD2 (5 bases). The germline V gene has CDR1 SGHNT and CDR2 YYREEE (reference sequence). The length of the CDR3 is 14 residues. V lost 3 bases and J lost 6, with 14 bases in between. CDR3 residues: CASSSSERWDTQYF. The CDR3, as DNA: TGTGCCAGCAGCTCTTCGGAGCGGTGGGATACGCAGTATTTT.

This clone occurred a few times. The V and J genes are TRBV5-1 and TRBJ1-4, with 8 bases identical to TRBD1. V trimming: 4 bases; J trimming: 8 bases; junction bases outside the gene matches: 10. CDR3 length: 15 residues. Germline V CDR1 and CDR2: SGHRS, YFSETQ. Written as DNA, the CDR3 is TGCGCCAGCAGCGCTCGAAGCAGGGGGCAGGAAAAACTGTTTTTT. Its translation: CASSARSRGQEKLFF. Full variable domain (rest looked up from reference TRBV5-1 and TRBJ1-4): KAGVTQTPRYLIKTRGQQVTLSCSPISGHRSVSWYQQTPGQGLQFLFEYFSETQRNKGNFPGRFSGRQFSNSRSEMNVSTLELGDSALYLCASSARSRGQEKLFFGSGTQLSVL.

CDR3 bases: TGCGCCAGCAGTCAAATAAGATACAGGGACGAGCAGTACTTC. It yields the protein CASSQIRYRDEQYF. This chain joins TRBV23-1 and TRBJ2-7; tentatively, D is TRBD1 (6 bases). TRBV23-1 is an ORF, and what it does is uncertain. V was cut by 2 bases and J by 5 bases, with 13 bases left in between. This CDR3 contains 14 residues.

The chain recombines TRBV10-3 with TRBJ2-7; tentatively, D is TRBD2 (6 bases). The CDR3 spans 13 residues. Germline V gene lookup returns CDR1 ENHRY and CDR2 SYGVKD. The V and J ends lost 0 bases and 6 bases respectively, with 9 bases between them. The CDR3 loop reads CAISESEGGEQYF. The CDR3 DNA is TGTGCCATCAGTGAGTCGGAGGGAGGCGAGCAGTACTTC.

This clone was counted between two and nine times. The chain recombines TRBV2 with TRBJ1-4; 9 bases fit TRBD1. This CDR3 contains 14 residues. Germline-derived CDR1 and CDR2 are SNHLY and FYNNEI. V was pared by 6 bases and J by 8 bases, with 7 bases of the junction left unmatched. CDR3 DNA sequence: TGTGCCAGCAGCCGGGACAGGGTAGGCGAAAAACTGTTTTTT. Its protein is CASSRDRVGEKLFF.

The DNA for the CDR3 is TGTGCCAGCAGTTCCTCGACAGGGGGCCTACCGAACACTGAAGCTTTCTTT. Translated: CASSSSTGGLPNTEAFF. V is TRBV27 and J is TRBJ1-1, with 10 nucleotides matching TRBD1. Trimming took 4 bases from V and 1 from J; bases not matched to a gene: 9. In germline, CDR1 is MNHEY, CDR2 SMNVEV (reference sequence). The CDR3 totals 17 residues.

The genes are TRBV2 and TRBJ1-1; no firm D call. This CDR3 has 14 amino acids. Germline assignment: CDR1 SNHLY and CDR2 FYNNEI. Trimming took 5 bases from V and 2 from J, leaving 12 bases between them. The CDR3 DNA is TGTGCCAGCAGTTGGCGCGGGAAAAACACTGAAGCTTTCTTT. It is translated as CASSWRGKNTEAFF.

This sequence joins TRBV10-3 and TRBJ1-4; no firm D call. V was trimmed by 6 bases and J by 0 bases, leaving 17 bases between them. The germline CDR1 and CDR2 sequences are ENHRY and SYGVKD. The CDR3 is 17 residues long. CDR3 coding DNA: TGTGCCATCAGGGAGGACGGAGCCAGTGCAACTAATGAAAAACTGTTTTTT. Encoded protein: CAIREDGASATNEKLFF.

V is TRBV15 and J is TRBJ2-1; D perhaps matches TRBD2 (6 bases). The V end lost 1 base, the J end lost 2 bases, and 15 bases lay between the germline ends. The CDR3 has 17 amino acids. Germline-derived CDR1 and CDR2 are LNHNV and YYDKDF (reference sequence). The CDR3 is CATSRGHGGTPYNEQFF. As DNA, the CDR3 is TGTGCCACCAGCAGAGGCCACGGCGGGACCCCCTACAATGAGCAGTTCTTC.

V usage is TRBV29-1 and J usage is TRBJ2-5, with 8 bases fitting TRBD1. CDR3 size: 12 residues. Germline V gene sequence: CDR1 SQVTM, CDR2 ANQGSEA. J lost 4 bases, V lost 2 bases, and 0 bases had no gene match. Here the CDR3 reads CSVETGGETQYF. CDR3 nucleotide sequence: TGCAGCGTTGAAACAGGGGGAGAGACCCAGTACTTC.

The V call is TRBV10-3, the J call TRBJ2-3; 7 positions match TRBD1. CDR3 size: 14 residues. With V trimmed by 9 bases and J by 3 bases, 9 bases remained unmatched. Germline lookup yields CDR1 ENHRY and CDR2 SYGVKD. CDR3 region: CAITTGVRTDTQYF. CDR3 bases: TGTGCCATAACCACAGGGGTAAGAACAGATACGCAGTATTTT.

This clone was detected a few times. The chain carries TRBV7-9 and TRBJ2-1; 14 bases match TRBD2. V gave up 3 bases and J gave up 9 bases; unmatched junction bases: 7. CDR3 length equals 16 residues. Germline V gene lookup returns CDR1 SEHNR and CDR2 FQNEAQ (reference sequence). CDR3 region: CASSFLTSGRAGEQFF. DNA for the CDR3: TGTGCCAGCAGCTTCCTGACTAGCGGGAGGGCCGGTGAGCAGTTCTTC. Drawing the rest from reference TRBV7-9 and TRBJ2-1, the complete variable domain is DTGVSQNPRHKITKRGQNVTFRCDPISEHNRLYWYRQTLGQGPEFLTYFQNEAQLEKSRLLSDRFSAERPKGSFSTLEIQRTEQGDSAMYLCASSFLTSGRAGEQFFGPGTRLTVL.

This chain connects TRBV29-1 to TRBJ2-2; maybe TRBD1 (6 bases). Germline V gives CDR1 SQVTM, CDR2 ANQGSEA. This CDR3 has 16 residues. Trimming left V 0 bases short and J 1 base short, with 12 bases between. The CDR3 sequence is CSVEDLNRENTGELFF. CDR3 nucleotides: TGCAGCGTTGAAGATCTTAACAGGGAGAACACCGGGGAGCTGTTTTTT.

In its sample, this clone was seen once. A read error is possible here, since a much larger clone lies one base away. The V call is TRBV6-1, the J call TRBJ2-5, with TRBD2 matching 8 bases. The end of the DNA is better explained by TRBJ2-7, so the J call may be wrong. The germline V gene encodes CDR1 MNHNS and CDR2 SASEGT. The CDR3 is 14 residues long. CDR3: CASSLAGTSYEQYF. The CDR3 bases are TGTGCCAGCAGCTTAGCGGGAACCTCCTACGAGCAGTACTTC.